One T cell receptor beta chain is described in this entry. This clonotype was picked up many times. This receptor's antigen is unknown. Base qualities are missing; no much larger clone stands one base away. cDNA synthesis used template-switch 5'RACE with a primer carrying a 10-nucleotide random unique molecular identifier tagging each TCR transcript. Every sequencing run yielded over 190 million TCR-beta sequences covering 15-18 subjects. The RNeasy kit was used for extraction of total RNA. TCR-beta VDJ regions were amplified with primers for the TCR constant region and the 5'RACE anchor, using the KAPA Real-time Library Amplification kit. A first PCR added sample indexes and Illumina adaptors, after which a second PCR increased the library yield. After Ampure bead purification, the roughly 650 bp TCR product was size-selected on a 2% E-gel SizeSelection system. Before pooling, libraries had their quality checked on a Bioanalyzer, their concentration measured with Qubit, and their quantity determined with the Kapa Library Quantification kit. An Illumina HiSeq 2500 sequenced the libraries paired-end 2 x 150 bp. To increase sequence diversity, 25-30% phiX was spiked into each library pool. As for how the authors treated the data: The quality-filtered reads were processed with the UMI-based MiGEC pipeline, whose error correction step removed more than 80% of the raw TCR sequences. VDJ genes were aligned to IMGT germline references, and each clonotype was defined by a unique CDR3 amino acid sequence together with V-J genes. VDJtools evaluated clonal expansion, Shannon diversity and CDR3 relatedness (CalcPairwiseDistances, ClusterSamples); CLCbio workbench built phylogenetic trees. A clone was classed as expanded if it had 8 or more unique UMIs, a cutoff based on coefficient-of-variation modelling across technical triplicates. Starting from the raw public reads, TCRdb applied fastp trimming at Q25, assembled clones with MiXCR and retained in-frame beta chains. For every CDR3 protein sequence, its rows merge into one entry that carries the most common genes and DNA. TCRdb's processing, not the study's, gives the V and J calls here. Present in this sample are 110,000 or so distinct CDR3 sequences, roughly 3.2% of which were seen just once. 1% to 1.5% of the sample lies in the top ten.

The data originate from a study of neurological immune-mediated disorders (dated by TCRdb to the late 2010s). Context from the whole study: Among the approximately 35 multiple sclerosis patients, relapsing-remitting MS accounted for around 30 and secondary progressive MS accounted for 3. Using UMI-based sequencing, the study compared peripheral blood TCR-beta repertoires from patients with HTLV-I-associated myelopathy (HAM/TSP), patients with multiple sclerosis, and healthy controls. The 90 to 120 TCR-beta libraries covered PBMC samples along with longitudinal samples, technical triplicates, and paired sorted CD4+ and CD8+ T-cell subsets. Of the 68 subjects in the cohort, about 14 were HAM/TSP patients, approximately 34 were multiple sclerosis patients, and about 20 were healthy controls. Study-wide findings and limitations: The MS cluster was not associated with any clinical or MRI features, and the authors stated that larger cohorts are needed. Expanded clones from different subjects shared no identical CDR3 amino acid sequences, which suggests that TCR-beta repertoires were private in all groups. In phylogenetic analysis, the repertoires of 18 of 34 MS patients grouped into a cluster of related CDR3 sequences, which suggests a possible signature at the repertoire level. TCR clonal expansion was greatest in HAM/TSP patients and smallest in MS patients, who ranked below even healthy controls.

For unsorted PBMC libraries, 2 million PBMCs were used after storage in RNAlater at -80 degrees C until RNA extraction. The multiple sclerosis patients were enrolled in a US clinical protocol that evaluated disease progression with magnetic resonance imaging. Peripheral blood was subjected to Ficoll-Hypaque density gradient centrifugation to isolate PBMCs, which were then cryopreserved in liquid nitrogen. Trimming accounts for 6 bases at V and 5 bases at J, while the number of junction bases matched to no gene is 13. The CDR3 spans 17 residues, from the cysteine through the phenylalanine. The only DNA kept is the CDR3, 51 bases in frame from the first base. CDR1 and CDR2 are drawn from the germline V gene: MNHEY, SVGAGI.

The source of this sequence is a woman in her thirties with multiple sclerosis. This receptor chain uses TRBV6-5 and TRBJ2-3; TRBD2 fits 11 bases in the junction. Sequenced material: PBMCs. The encoded CDR3 is CASSSNSGGALGDTQYF. In nucleotides, the sequence is TGTGCCAGCAGCTCGAATAGCGGGGGGGCTCTGGGAGATACGCAGTATTTT.